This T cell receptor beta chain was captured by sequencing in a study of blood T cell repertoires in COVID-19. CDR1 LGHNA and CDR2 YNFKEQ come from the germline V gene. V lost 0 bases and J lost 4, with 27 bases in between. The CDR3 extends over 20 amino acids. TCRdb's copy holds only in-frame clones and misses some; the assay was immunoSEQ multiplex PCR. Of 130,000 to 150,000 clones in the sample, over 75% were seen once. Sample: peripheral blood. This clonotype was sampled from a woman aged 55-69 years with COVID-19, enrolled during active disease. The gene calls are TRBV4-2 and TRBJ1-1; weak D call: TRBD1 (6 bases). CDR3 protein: CASSQDRTGPNVAPGTEAFF. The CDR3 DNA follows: TGTGCCAGCAGCCAAGATAGAACAGGGCCAAATGTCGCCCCGGGCACTGAAGCTTTCTTT.